This passage covers 11 T cell receptor beta chains from one sample sequenced in a study of patients and donors after allogeneic stem cell transplantation. TCRdb re-derived calls from the RT-PCR reads in MiXCR, one entry per CDR3 protein. In the table there are about 90,000 distinct CDR3 sequences, about 48% of which are singletons. The sample consisted of blood, either unsorted or a sorted T cell fraction (not recorded which). Receptor source: a human donor who was either an allogeneic HSCT recipient or a stem cell or donor lymphocyte infusion donor (not recorded which). It is not recorded whose cells these are; they may come from a transplant donor.

The rearrangement joins TRBV20-1 to TRBJ1-5, with no clear D. CDR1 DFQATT and CDR2 SNEGSKA come from the germline V gene (reference sequence). Trimming left V 6 bases short and J 11 bases short, with 20 bases between. This CDR3 has 13 residues. As DNA, the CDR3 is TGCAGTGCCCTGACATCGTCTCAGGTGGCCCAGCATTTT. It encodes CSALTSSQVAQHF.

The J gene is TRBJ1-4, the V gene TRBV27; 12 bases are shared with TRBD1. The length of the CDR3 is 15 residues. CDR1 is MNHEY, CDR2 SMNVEV, per germline (reference sequence). V was pared by 4 bases and J by 8 bases, with 5 bases of the junction left unmatched. The CDR3 here is CASSSWDRGREKLFF. For the CDR3, the DNA is TGTGCCAGCAGTTCCTGGGACAGGGGGCGAGAAAAACTGTTTTTT.

A remark on this clonotype: One junction end disagrees with the germline gene, perhaps due to a read error. The chain combines TRBV25-1 with TRBJ2-7; TRBD2 agrees at 9 bases. From germline, CDR1 is MGHDK and CDR2 SYGVNS. The CDR3 length is 15 residues. The CDR3 sequence is CASSVPSGESSEQYF. The CDR3 nucleotides are TGTGCCAGCAGTGTTCCTAGCGGGGAGTCCTCCGAGCAGTACTTC.

A note on this clonotype: This may arise from a read error, as a much more abundant clone is one base away. No conserved phenylalanine or tryptophan is present at the end of the CDR3, so a read error is the likely explanation. The chain carries TRBV6-2 or TRBV6-3 and TRBJ1-5, with D hard to call. V was cut by 2 bases and J by 0 bases, with 11 bases left in between. This CDR3 has 16 amino acids. Germline lookup yields CDR1 MNHEY and CDR2 SVGEGT. The chain's CDR3 is CASSYPGDYSNQPQHL. The DNA for the CDR3 is TGTGCCAGCAGTTACCCCGGGGATTATAGCAATCAGCCCCAGCATTTG.

The table lists this clonotype with a few counts. The gene calls are TRBV4-1 and TRBJ1-2; 8 bases fit TRBD1. Germline-derived CDR1 and CDR2 are MGHRA and YSYEKL. The CDR3 totals 15 residues. Trimming at V came to 1 base and at J to 6 bases, leaving 7 bases not matched to a gene. CDR3 loop: CASSQGRQGAHGYTF. The CDR3 nucleotides read TGCGCCAGCAGCCAAGGAAGGCAGGGGGCGCATGGCTACACCTTC.

The genes are TRBV6-5 and TRBJ1-4, with D unclear. CDR1 is MNHEY, CDR2 SVGAGI, per germline. This CDR3 comprises 14 residues. V shed 6 bases and J shed 0 bases, with 8 bases lying between them. In DNA form, the CDR3 reads TGTGCCAGCAGCCCCTTGGCAACTAATGAAAAACTGTTTTTT. Translated, it gives CASSPLATNEKLFF.

In this sample, this clonotype turned up a few times. The CDR3 protein is CASSQGAASNQPQHF. Here the CDR3 DNA reads TGTGCCAGCAGCCAAGGCGCAGCCAGCAATCAGCCCCAGCATTTT. The V call is TRBV3-1, the J call TRBJ1-5; no reliable D call. The V gene's germline CDR1 is LGHDT and CDR2 YNNKEL (reference sequence). The length of the CDR3 is 15 residues. V was trimmed by 1 base and J by 1 base, leaving 8 bases between them.

The V call is TRBV5-1, the J call TRBJ1-6; the match to TRBD1 covers 8 bases. V shed 0 bases and J 9 bases; nucleotides not matched to a gene: 5. The CDR3 is 15 amino acids. Per germline, CDR1 SGHRS and CDR2 YFSETQ. The CDR3 spells CASSLEGQGASPLHF. The CDR3 DNA follows: TGCGCCAGCAGCTTGGAAGGTCAGGGGGCTTCACCCCTCCACTTT.

This clonotype has just a few counts. CDR3 amino acids: CASSLAEQSGGEKLFF. The CDR3, as DNA: TGCGCCAGCAGCTTGGCCGAGCAATCTGGGGGTGAAAAACTGTTTTTT. The chain joins TRBV5-1 to TRBJ1-4; D perhaps matches TRBD1 (5 bases). V was pared by 0 bases and J by 7 bases, with 16 bases between. The germline V gene encodes CDR1 SGHRS and CDR2 YFSETQ. The length of the CDR3 is 16 residues.

Written as DNA, the CDR3 is TGTGCCAGCAGCCAATTCGGGGATTACAATGAGCAGTTCTTC. Residues: CASSQFGDYNEQFF. V usage is TRBV14 and J usage is TRBJ2-1; maybe TRBD2 (5 bases). Trimming removed 2 bases at V and 4 bases at J, with 9 bases between. Germline CDR1 reads SGHDN; CDR2 reads FVKESK. The CDR3 covers 14 residues.

This clonotype was detected a few times. V and J are TRBV27 and TRBJ2-7, with 8 bases identical to TRBD1. This CDR3 is built from 15 residues. Germline V lookup: CDR1 MNHEY, CDR2 SMNVEV (reference sequence). The V segment lost 5 bases and the J segment 4 bases; nucleotides outside the gene matches: 10. The CDR3 spells CASSLTGGPHYEQYF. The CDR3 DNA sequence: TGTGCCAGCAGTCTTACAGGGGGACCCCATTACGAGCAGTACTTC.